This TCR beta chain was documented in a study of shared clonotypes between healthy human individuals. Remarks on this clone: Its antigen is unknown.

Profiling relied on immunoSEQ multiplex PCR, and the TCRdb table lists in-frame clones only, not all of them. The sample lists millions of clones; roughly 91% were seen once. Positively selected for CCR7, the CD45RO-negative cells used as naive CD8 cells excluded terminally differentiated effector memory CD45RA+ cells. Study results and caveats: Donor clonotype sharing was expected to depend on sequencing depth.

The germline gives CDR1 LNHDA, CDR2 SQIVND (reference sequence). This CDR3 comprises 16 residues. After removal of 7 bases from V and 0 bases from J, the junction contained 8 bases not matched to a gene. Sequenced input: naive CD8+ T cells from PBMCs. The source of this sequence is a man aged 18-30 years in good health. Some clones in this sample may be carry-over from other donors' samples. The J gene is TRBJ1-5, the V gene TRBV19, with 8 bases aligning to TRBD1. DNA for the CDR3: TGTGCCAGTAACCCTGACAGGGGTTATAGCAATCAGCCCCAGCATTTT. Protein product: CASNPDRGYSNQPQHF.